This T cell receptor beta chain was found in a study of shared T cell receptors in the human thymus. TCRdb's table, derived via immunoSEQ multiplex PCR, lists solely in-frame clones and lacks some. The sample has hundreds of thousands of clones, approximately 89% seen once; the top ten hold roughly 0.0087%. The CDR3 has 14 amino acids. The ends were cut back, 6 bases at V and 3 bases at J, with 14 bases in the middle. Germline V CDR1 and CDR2: LGHNT, FRNRAP. These data also formed part of another study, on human thymus T cells. From that paper: Corrective heart surgery yielded resections, and these provided the thymus tissue.

V gene TRBV12-5 combines with J gene TRBJ1-1, with a possible D match to TRBD1 (5 bases). Input material: thymocytes. The TCR was taken from a boy younger than two with a congenital heart defect. The DNA of the CDR3 is TGTGCTAGTGGGACCAACGGGGACTACACTGAAGCTTTCTTT. It translates to CASGTNGDYTEAFF.